This TCR beta chain was identified during a study of blood T cell repertoires in COVID-19. Clinical history as reported by participants underpinned cohort assignment. V lost 10 bases and J 6 bases, leaving 19 bases between the germline ends. Per the germline V gene, CDR1 is MNHEY and CDR2 is SMNVEV (reference sequence). The CDR3 has 13 residues. Measured with immunoSEQ multiplex PCR; TCRdb has only the in-frame clones, and not every one. The sample lists 400,000 to 500,000 clones, more than 70% occurring once. The origin of this receptor is a young woman who had been exposed to COVID-19. This chain joins TRBV27 and TRBJ2-7; the D gene is possibly TRBD2 (6 bases). Sequenced sample: PBMCs or T cells enriched from blood (not recorded which). The CDR3 sequence: CATRGTSISEQYF. The DNA for the CDR3 is TGTGCCACCCGGGGGACTTCCATTAGCGAGCAGTACTTC.